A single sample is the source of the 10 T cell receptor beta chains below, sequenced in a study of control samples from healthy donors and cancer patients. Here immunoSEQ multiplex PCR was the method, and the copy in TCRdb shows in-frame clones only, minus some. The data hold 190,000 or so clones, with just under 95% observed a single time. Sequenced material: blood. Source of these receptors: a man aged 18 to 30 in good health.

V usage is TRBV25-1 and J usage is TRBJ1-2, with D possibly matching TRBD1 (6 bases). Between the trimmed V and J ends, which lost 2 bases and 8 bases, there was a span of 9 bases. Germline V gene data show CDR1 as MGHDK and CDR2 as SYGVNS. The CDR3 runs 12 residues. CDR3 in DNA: TGTGCCAGCAGTGAAAGGGGGGACGGCTACACCTTC. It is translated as CASSERGDGYTF.

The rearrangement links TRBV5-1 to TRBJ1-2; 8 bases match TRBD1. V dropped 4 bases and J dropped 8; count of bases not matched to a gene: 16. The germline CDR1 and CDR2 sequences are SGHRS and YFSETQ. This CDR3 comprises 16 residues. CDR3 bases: TGCGCCAGCAGCGGAGACCCCCGGGACAGGCCTCAAGGCTACACCTTC. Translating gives CASSGDPRDRPQGYTF.

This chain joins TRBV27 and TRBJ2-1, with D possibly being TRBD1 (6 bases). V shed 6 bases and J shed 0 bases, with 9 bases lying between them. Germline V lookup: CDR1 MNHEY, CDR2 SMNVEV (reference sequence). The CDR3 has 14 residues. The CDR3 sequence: CASSDRSSYNEQFF. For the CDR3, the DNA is TGTGCCAGCAGCGACAGGTCCTCCTACAATGAGCAGTTCTTC.

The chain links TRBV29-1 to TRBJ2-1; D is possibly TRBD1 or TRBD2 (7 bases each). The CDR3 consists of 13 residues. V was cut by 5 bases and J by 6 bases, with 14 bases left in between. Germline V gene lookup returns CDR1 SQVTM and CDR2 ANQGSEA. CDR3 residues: CSVFGRGPNEQFF. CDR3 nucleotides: TGCAGCGTTTTTGGGAGGGGGCCCAATGAGCAGTTCTTC.

The CDR3: CASSLKGGAKEVTQYF. As DNA, the CDR3 is TGTGCCAGCAGCTTAAAAGGGGGGGCCAAGGAAGTTACGCAGTATTTT. The rearrangement joins TRBV7-8 to TRBJ2-3, with D possibly TRBD2 on 7 matching bases. Germline CDR1 is SGHVS and CDR2 is FQNEAQ. The CDR3 is 16 residues long. Trimming cost V 2 bases and J 8 bases, with 20 bases left between them. The full variable domain, rest sourced from reference TRBV7-8 and TRBJ2-3, is GAGVSQSPRYKVAKRGQDVALRCDPISGHVSLFWYQQALGQGPEFLTYFQNEAQLDKSGLPSDRFFAERPEGSVSTLKIQRTQQEDSAVYLCASSLKGGAKEVTQYFGPGTRLTVL.

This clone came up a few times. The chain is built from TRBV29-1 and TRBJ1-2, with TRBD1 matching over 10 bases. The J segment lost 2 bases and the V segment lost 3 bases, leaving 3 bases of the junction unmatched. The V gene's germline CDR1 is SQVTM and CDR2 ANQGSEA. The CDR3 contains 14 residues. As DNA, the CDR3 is TGCAGCGTTGACGGGGACAGGGGAAACTATGGCTACACCTTC. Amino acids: CSVDGDRGNYGYTF.

For the CDR3, the DNA is TGTGCCAGCAGCCGCGGGACTGACCTCTACGAGCAGTACTTC. Residues: CASSRGTDLYEQYF. The gene calls are TRBV9 and TRBJ2-7; a weak D match, TRBD2 (6 bases). The ends were cut back, 4 bases at V and 3 bases at J, with 14 bases in the middle. CDR3 length equals 14 residues. Germline CDR1 SGDLS, CDR2 YYNGEE.

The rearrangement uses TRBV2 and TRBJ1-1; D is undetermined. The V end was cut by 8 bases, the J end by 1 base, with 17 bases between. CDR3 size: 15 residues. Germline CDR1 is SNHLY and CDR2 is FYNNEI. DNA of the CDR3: TGTGCCAGCCGGCGGACGGGAGGATCGAACACTGAAGCTTTCTTT. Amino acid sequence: CASRRTGGSNTEAFF.

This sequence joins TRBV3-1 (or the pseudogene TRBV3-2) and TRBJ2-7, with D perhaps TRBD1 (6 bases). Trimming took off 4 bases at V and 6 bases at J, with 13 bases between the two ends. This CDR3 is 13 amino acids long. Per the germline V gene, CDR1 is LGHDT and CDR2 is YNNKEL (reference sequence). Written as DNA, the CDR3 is TGTGCCAGCAGCCGAACAGGGATCTCCGAGCAGTACTTC. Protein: CASSRTGISEQYF.

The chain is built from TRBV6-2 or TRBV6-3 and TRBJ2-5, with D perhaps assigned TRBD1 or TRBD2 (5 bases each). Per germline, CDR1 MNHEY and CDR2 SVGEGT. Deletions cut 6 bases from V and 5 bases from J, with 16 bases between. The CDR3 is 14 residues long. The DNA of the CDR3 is TGTGCCAGCAGCTCAACTCCGGGGCAGGAGACCCAGTACTTC. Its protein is CASSSTPGQETQYF.